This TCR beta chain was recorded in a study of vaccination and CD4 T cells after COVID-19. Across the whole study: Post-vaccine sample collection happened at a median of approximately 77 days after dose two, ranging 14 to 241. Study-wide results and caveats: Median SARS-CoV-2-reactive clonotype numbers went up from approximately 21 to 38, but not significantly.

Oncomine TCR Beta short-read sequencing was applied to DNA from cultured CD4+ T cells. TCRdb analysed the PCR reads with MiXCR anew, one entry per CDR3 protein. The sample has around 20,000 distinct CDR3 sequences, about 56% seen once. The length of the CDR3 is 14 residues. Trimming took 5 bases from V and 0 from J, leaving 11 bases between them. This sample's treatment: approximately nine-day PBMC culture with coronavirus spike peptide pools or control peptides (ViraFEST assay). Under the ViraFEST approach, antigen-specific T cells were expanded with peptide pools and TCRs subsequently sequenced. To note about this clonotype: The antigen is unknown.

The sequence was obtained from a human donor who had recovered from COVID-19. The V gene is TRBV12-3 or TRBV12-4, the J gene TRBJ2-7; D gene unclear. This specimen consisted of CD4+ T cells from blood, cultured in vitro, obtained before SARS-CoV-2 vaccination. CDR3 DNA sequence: TGTGCCAGCAGTCCTTACAGTTACTCCTACGAGCAGTACTTC. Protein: CASSPYSYSYEQYF.